The TCR beta chain described here comes from a study of metastatic and nonmetastatic thyroid tumors. Study overall: The study looked at repertoires side by side in blood and in tumor or nodule tissue from malignant and benign thyroid patients. Whole-study results and caveats: Benign nodules reportedly had significantly lower TCR beta diversity than malignant thyroid tumors in blood and tumor.

Prior to thyroid surgery, none of the patients had received any treatment. The CDR3 extends over 14 amino acids. J gave up 4 bases and V 6 bases, and 5 bases lay outside the gene matches. CDR1 and CDR2 from the germline V gene are MNHEY and SMNVEV (reference sequence). As handled by the study authors: A distant-metastasis classifier for papillary thyroid cancer was built using CDR3 differences across clinicopathological groups. TCRdb reanalyzed the PCR reads via MiXCR. The V and J calls and clone size are TCRdb's, not the authors'. The repertoire holds about 33,000 clones, with less than 14% as singletons. Only a few counts were recorded for this clone. The antigen is unknown.

The TCR sequence derives from a female donor with papillary thyroid cancer or a benign thyroid nodule (not recorded which). Some clones in this sample may be carry-over from other donors' samples. Sequenced sample: blood. This chain joins TRBV27 and TRBJ2-1, with 8 bases fitting TRBD2. CDR3: CASSPGGFYNEQFF. In DNA, the CDR3 is TGTGCCAGCAGCCCGGGAGGGTTTTACAATGAGCAGTTCTTC.